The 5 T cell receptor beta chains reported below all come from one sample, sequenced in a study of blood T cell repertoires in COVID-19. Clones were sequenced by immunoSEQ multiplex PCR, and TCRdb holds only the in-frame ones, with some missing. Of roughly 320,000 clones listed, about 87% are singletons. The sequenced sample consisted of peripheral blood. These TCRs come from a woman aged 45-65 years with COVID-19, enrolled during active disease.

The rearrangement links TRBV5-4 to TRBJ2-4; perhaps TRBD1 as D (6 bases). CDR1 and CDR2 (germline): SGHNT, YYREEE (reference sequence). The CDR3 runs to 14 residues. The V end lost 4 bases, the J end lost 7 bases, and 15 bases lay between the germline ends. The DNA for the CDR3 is TGTGCCAGCAGCCCTACCGGGACAAGGAACATTCAGTACTTC. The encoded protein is CASSPTGTRNIQYF.

CDR3 coding DNA: TGTGCCAGCAGACAGGGGGGTGGCTACACCTTC. This gives the protein CASRQGGGYTF. The rearrangement uses TRBV25-1 and TRBJ1-2, with 8 bases aligning to TRBD1. After removal of 6 bases from V and 7 bases from J, the junction contained 1 base not matched to a gene. CDR1 and CDR2 from the germline V gene are MGHDK and SYGVNS. The CDR3 has 11 residues.

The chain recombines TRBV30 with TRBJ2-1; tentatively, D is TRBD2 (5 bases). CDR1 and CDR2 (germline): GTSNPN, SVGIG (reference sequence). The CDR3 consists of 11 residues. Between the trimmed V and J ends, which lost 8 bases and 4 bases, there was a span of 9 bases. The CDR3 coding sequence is TGTGCCGGATGGGAGTACAATGAGCAGTTCTTC. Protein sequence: CAGWEYNEQFF.

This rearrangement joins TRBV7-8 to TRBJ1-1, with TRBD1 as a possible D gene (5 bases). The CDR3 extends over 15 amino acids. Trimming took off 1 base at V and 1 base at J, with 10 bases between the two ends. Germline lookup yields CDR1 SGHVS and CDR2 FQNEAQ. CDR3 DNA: TGTGCCAGCAGCTTAGTTGGGGCTGCGAACACTGAAGCTTTCTTT. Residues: CASSLVGAANTEAFF.

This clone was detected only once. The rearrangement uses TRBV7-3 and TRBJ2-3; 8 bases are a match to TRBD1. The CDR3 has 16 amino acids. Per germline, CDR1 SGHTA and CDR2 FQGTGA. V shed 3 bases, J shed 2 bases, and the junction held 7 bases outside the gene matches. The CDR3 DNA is TGTGCCAGCAGCTTGGGCAGGGGGCCTTCCACAGATACGCAGTATTTT. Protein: CASSLGRGPSTDTQYF.